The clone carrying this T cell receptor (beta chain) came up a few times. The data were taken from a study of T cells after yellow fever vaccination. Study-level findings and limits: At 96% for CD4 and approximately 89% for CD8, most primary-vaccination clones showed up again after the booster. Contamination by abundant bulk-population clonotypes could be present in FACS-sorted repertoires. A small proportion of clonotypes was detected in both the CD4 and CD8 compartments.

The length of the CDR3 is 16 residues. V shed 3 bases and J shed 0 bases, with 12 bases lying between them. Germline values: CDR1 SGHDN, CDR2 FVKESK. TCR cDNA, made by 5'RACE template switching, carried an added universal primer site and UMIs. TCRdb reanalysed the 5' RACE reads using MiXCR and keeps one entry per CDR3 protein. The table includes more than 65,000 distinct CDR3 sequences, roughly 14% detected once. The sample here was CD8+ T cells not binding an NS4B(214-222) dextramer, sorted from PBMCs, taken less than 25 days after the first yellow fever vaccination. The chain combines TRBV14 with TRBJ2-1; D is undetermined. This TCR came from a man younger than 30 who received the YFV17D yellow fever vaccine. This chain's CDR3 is CASSQGLRFSYNEQFF. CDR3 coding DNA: TGTGCCAGCAGCCAGGGTTTGCGGTTCTCCTACAATGAGCAGTTCTTC. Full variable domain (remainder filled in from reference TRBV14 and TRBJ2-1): EAGVTQFPSHSVIEKGQTVTLRCDPISGHDNLYWYRRVMGKEIKFLLHFVKESKQDESGMPNNRFLAERTGGTYSTLKVQPAELEDSGVYFCASSQGLRFSYNEQFFGPGTRLTVL.